Included here is one TCR beta chain sequence, with context. Its antigen is not known. This sample stems from a study of cytomegalovirus exposure and HLA in healthy donors. Study-wide background: Earlier, fewer than 130 million unique TCR beta sequences were recovered from some 200 million T cells by an analysis.

Study results and caveats: Across all donors, roughly uniform sequencing depth was an assumption of the presence/absence analyses.

The germline V gene has CDR1 SGDLS and CDR2 YYNGEE. CDR3 size: 15 residues. Deletions cut 0 bases from V and 0 bases from J, with 9 bases between. Amplification used 60 Vbeta primers and 13 Jbeta primers. Sequenced by immunoSEQ multiplex PCR; TCRdb stores in-frame clones only, minus some. Its table lists about 70,000 clones. Among the donors, all were healthy bone marrow donors. Though nominally healthy at sampling, donors likely had unrecorded immune exposures. The source is a female donor in good health and CMV-seropositive. The V and J genes are TRBV9 and TRBJ1-2; D is unclear. Sequenced: PBMCs. The CDR3 loop reads CASSVAGLPNYGYTF. The CDR3, as DNA: TGTGCCAGCAGCGTAGCAGGACTGCCTAACTATGGCTACACCTTC.